This record looks at one TCR beta chain sequence and its context. Its specificity is unknown. This entry is derived from a study of T cell repertoires in cytomegalovirus infection. The overall study: The study used recently identified HLA-C-restricted and well-studied HLA-B-restricted CMV epitopes. Public TCR beta signatures marked donors with CMV infection and the matching HLA. Study observations and caveats: Dominating the ex vivo response were HLA-C-restricted CMV-specific TCR beta clonotypes. Cumulated frequencies of public TCR beta families served to identify carriers of CMV plus the relevant HLA.

TCRdb fed the reads into MiXCR, producing one record per CDR3 protein. The table shows about a million distinct CDR3 sequences, with roughly 30% occurring only once. V gave up 4 bases and J gave up 0 bases, with 9 bases separating them. This CDR3 contains 15 residues. The germline gives CDR1 MGHDK, CDR2 SYGVNS. The clonotype was recovered from a human donor in good health (CMV status not recorded). Some clones in this sample may be carry-over from other donors' samples. This sample comprised cultured CD8+ T cells from PBMCs, obtained from culture after CMV antigen stimulation. The V call is TRBV25-1, the J call TRBJ1-4; D is unresolved. This chain's CDR3 is CASSATGATNEKLFF. The DNA of the CDR3 is TGTGCCAGCAGTGCGACGGGCGCAACTAATGAAAAACTGTTTTTT.